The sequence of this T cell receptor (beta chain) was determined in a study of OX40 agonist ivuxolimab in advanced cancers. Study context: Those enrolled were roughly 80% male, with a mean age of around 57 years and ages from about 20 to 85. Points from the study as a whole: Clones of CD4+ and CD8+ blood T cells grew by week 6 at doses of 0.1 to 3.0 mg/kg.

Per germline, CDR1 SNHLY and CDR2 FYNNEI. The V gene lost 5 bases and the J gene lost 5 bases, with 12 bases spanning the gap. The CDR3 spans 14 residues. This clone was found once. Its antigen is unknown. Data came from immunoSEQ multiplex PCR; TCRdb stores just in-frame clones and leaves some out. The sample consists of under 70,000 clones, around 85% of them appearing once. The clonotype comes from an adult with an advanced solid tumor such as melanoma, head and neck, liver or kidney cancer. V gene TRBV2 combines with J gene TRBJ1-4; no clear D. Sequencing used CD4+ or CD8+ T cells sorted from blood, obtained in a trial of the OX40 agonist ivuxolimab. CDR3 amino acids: CASSRDGRNEKLFF. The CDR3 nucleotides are TGTGCCAGCAGTCGCGACGGGAGAAATGAAAAACTGTTTTTT.